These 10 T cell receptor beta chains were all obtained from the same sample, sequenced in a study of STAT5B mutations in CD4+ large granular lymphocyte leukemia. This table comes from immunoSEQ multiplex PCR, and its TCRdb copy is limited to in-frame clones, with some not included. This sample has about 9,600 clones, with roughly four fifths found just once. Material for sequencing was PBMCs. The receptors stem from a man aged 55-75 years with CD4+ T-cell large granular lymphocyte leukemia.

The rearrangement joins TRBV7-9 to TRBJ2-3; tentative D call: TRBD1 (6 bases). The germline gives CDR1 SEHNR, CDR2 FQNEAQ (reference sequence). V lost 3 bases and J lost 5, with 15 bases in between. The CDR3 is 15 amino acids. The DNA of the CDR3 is TGTGCCAGCAGCTTGGGGGCGAGTCAGGGAGATACGCAGTATTTT. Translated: CASSLGASQGDTQYF.

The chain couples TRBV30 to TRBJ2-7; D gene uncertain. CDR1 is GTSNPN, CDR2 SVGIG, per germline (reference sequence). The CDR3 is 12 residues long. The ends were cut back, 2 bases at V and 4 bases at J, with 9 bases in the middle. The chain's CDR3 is CAWSQGSYEQYF. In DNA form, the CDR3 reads TGTGCCTGGAGTCAAGGATCATACGAGCAGTACTTC.

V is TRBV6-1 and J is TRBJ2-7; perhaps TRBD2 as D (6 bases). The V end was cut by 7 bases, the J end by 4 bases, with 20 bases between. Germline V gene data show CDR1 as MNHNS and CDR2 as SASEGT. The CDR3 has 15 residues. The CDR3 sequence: CASTPTGGAPYEQYF. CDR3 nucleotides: TGTGCCAGCACCCCAACGGGCGGGGCCCCTTACGAGCAGTACTTC.

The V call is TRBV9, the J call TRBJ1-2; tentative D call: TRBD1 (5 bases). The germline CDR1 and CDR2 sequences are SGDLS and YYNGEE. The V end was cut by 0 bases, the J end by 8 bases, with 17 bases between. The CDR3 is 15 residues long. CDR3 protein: CASSVVGTSMEGYTF. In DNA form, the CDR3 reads TGTGCCAGCAGCGTAGTAGGGACTTCAATGGAGGGCTACACCTTC. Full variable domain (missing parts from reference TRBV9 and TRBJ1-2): DSGVTQTPKHLITATGQRVTLRCSPRSGDLSVYWYQQSLDQGLQFLIQYYNGEERAKGNILERFSAQQFPDLHSELNLSSLELGDSALYFCASSVVGTSMEGYTFGSGTRLTVV.

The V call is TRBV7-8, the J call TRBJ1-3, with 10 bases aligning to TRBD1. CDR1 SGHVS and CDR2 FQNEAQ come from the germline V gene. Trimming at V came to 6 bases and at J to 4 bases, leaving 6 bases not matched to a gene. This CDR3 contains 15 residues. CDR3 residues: CASSLTGGAGNTIYF. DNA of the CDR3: TGTGCCAGCAGTCTGACAGGGGGCGCCGGAAACACCATATATTTT.

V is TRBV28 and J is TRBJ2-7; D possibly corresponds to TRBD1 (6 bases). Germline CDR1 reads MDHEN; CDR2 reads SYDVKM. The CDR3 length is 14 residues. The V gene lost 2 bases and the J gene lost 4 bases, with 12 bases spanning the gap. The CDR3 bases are TGTGCCAGCAGTTTAAATGACAGGTATTACGAGCAGTACTTC. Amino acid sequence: CASSLNDRYYEQYF.

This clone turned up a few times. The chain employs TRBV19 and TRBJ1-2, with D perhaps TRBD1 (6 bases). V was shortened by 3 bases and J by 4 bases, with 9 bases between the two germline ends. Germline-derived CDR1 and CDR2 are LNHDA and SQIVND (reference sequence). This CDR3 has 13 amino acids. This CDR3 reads CASSIRGFYGYTF. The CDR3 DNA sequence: TGTGCCAGTAGTATTAGGGGGTTCTATGGCTACACCTTC.

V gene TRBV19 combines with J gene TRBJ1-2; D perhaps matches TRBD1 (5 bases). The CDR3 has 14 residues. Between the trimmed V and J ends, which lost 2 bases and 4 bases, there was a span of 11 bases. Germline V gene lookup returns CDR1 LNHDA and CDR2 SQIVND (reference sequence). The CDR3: CASSIPGTGYGYTF. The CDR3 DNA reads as TGTGCCAGTAGTATACCCGGGACGGGCTATGGCTACACCTTC. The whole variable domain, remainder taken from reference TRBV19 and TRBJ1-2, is DGGITQSPKYLFRKEGQNVTLSCEQNLNHDAMYWYRQDPGQGLRLIYYSQIVNDFQKGDIAEGYSVSREKKESFPLTVTSAQKNPTAFYLCASSIPGTGYGYTFGSGTRLTVV.

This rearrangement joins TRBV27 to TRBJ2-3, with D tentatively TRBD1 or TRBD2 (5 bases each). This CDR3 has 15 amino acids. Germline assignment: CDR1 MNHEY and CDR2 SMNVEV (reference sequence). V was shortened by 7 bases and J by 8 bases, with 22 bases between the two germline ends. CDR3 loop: CASNGQPFGTATQYF. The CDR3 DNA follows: TGTGCCAGCAACGGGCAACCCTTCGGGACGGCTACGCAGTATTTT.

The CDR3 DNA follows: TGTGCCAGCAATCTAGGATCCGGACAGTCACTCGAGCAGTACTTC. Translating gives CASNLGSGQSLEQYF. The V gene is TRBV7-2, the J gene TRBJ2-7; D may be TRBD1 (6 bases). V lost 7 bases and J 6 bases, leaving 22 bases between the germline ends. Germline CDR1 reads SGHTA; CDR2 reads FQGNSA. This CDR3 has 15 residues.